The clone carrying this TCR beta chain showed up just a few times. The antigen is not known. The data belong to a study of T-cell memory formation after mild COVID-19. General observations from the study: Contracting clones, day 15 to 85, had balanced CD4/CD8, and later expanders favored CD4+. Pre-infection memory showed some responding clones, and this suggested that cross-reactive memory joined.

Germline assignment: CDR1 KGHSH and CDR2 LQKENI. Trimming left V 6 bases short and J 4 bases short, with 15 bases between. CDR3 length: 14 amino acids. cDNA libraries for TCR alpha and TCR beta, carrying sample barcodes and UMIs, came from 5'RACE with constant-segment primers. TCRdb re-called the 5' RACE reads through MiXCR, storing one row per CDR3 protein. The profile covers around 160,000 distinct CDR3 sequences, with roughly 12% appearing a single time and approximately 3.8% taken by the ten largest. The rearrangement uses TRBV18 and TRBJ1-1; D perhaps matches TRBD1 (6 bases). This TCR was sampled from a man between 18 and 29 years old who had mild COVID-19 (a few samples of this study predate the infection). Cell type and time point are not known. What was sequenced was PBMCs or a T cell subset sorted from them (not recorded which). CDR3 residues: CASSRGAQSTEAFF. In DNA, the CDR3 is TGTGCCAGCTCCCGGGGGGCGCAAAGCACTGAAGCTTTCTTT.